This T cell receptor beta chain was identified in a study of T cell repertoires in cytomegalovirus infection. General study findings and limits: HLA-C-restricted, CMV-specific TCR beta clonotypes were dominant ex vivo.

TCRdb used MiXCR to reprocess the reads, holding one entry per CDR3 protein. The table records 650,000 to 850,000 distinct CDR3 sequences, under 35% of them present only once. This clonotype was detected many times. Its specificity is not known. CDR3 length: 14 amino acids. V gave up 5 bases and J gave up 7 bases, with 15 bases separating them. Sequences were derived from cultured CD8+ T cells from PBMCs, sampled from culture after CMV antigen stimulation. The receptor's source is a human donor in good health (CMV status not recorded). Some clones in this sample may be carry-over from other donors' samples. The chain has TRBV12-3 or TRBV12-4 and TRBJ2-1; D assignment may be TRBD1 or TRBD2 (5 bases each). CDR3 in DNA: TGTGCCAGCAGTAAGGGACCTGCTGGAAATGAGCAGTTCTTC. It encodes CASSKGPAGNEQFF.